Detailed here is one T cell receptor beta chain. Its antigen remains unidentified. Each CDR3 protein is one row after TCRdb ran MiXCR on the reads. The data contain approximately 1,200 distinct CDR3 sequences, around 78% of them singletons. The sample is drawn from a study of regulatory T cells in long-lasting Graves disease. Construction of the TCR library relied on RNA isolated from PBMCs. V lost 3 bases and J lost 1, with 12 bases in between. CDR3 length: 15 residues. CDR1 and CDR2 from the germline V gene are KGHSH and LQKENI. Study results and limitations: TRBV28, TRBJ1-2 and TRBJ2-5 were favored in persistent disease.

Here the sequenced sample was peripheral blood mononuclear cells (PBMCs), taken with antithyroid drug treatment, in newly diagnosed or persistent Graves disease (not recorded which). The clonotype comes from a woman aged 25 to 39 with Graves disease. The chain is built from TRBV18 and TRBJ1-1; possibly TRBD1 for D (5 bases). The CDR3 nucleotides read TGTGCCAGCTCACCGGGCAGGGCGTCGAACACTGAAGCTTTCTTT. Amino acid sequence: CASSPGRASNTEAFF.